Following are 9 T cell receptor beta chains from one sample sequenced in a study of blood T cell repertoires in COVID-19. Produced via immunoSEQ multiplex PCR; TCRdb's table is partial and in-frame only. This table holds about 220,000 clones, around three quarters found once. Sequenced material: peripheral blood. All receptors come from a woman between 70 and 85 years old with acute or convalescent COVID-19.

V gene TRBV10-3 combines with J gene TRBJ2-2; TRBD2 might be the D (8 bases). Deletions cut 11 bases from V and 3 bases from J, with 28 bases between. Per germline, CDR1 ENHRY and CDR2 SYGVKD. This CDR3 contains 18 residues. The CDR3 coding sequence is TGTGCCGCCAGCACAGGGGTATGGAGCGGGGGTGACACCGGGGAGCTGTTTTTT. Translation: CAASTGVWSGGDTGELFF.

The V gene is TRBV5-1, the J gene TRBJ2-7; the match to TRBD1 covers 10 bases. Germline loops: CDR1 SGHRS, CDR2 YFSETQ. The V gene end was trimmed by 4 bases and the J gene end by 2 bases; junction bases not matched to a gene: 15. This CDR3 comprises 18 residues. The CDR3 DNA sequence: TGCGCCAGCAGCGGACCACTAAAGGGACAGGGGAGCCCCTACGAGCAGTACTTC. It translates to CASSGPLKGQGSPYEQYF.

This clone showed up just a few times. The V call is TRBV6-5, the J call TRBJ1-5; D is perhaps TRBD1 (6 bases). Germline assignment: CDR1 MNHEY and CDR2 SVGAGI. The germline V and J ends were trimmed by 2 bases and 7 bases, with 12 bases remaining between them. The CDR3 spans 14 residues. The CDR3 DNA is TGTGCCAGCAGTTACGAACAGGGCCGGCAGCCCCAGCATTTT. It is translated as CASSYEQGRQPQHF.

V usage is TRBV7-2 and J usage is TRBJ2-2; the match to TRBD1 covers 7 bases. This CDR3 comprises 13 residues. J gave up 16 bases and V 4 bases, and 12 bases lay outside the gene matches. Germline values: CDR1 SGHTA, CDR2 FQGNSA. As DNA, the CDR3 is TGTGCCAGCAGCTCCGGTGGAGACAGGGACCCGTTTTTT. It specifies CASSSGGDRDPFF.

The chain joins TRBV15 to TRBJ2-3, with D maybe TRBD1 (6 bases). The CDR3 consists of 18 residues. Germline V gives CDR1 LNHNV, CDR2 YYDKDF (reference sequence). V was clipped by 0 bases and J by 1 base, with 17 bases between them. Written as DNA, the CDR3 is TGTGCCACCAGCAGAGACAAAGATACGGGACACCGCACAGATACGCAGTATTTT. Its protein product is CATSRDKDTGHRTDTQYF.

The chain joins TRBV5-6 to TRBJ2-6, with D unresolved. The V and J ends lost 8 bases and 5 bases respectively, with 11 bases between them. The length of the CDR3 is 13 residues. CDR1 is SGHDT and CDR2 is YYEEEE in the germline V gene. The chain's CDR3 is CASFLNRANVLTF. CDR3 bases: TGTGCCAGTTTTCTTAATAGGGCCAACGTCCTGACTTTC.

The chain uses TRBV6-5 and TRBJ2-1; a possible D gene is TRBD1 (6 bases). CDR1 MNHEY and CDR2 SVGAGI come from the germline V gene. V dropped 0 bases and J dropped 12 bases, with 12 bases sitting between them. The CDR3 runs to 13 residues. The CDR3 is CASSYSRRQAQFF. The CDR3 DNA sequence: TGTGCCAGCAGTTACTCGAGGAGACAGGCGCAGTTCTTC.

This chain links TRBV14 with TRBJ1-5; D not certain. V was shortened by 4 bases and J by 5 bases, with 18 bases between the two germline ends. Per germline, CDR1 SGHDN and CDR2 FVKESK. The CDR3 has 16 amino acids. DNA for the CDR3: TGTGCCAGCAGCCGATCAGATATGGCTGGGCATCAGCCCCAGCATTTT. This sequence encodes CASSRSDMAGHQPQHF.

This CDR3 is CASSQSRGNEKLFF. CDR3 DNA sequence: TGTGCCAGCAGCCAATCCAGGGGGAATGAAAAACTGTTTTTT. J is TRBJ1-4 and V is TRBV3-1 (or the pseudogene TRBV3-2); 7 bases map to TRBD1. There are 14 residues in the CDR3. Germline V gene data show CDR1 as LGHDT and CDR2 as YNNKEL (reference sequence). J lost 5 bases, V lost 2 bases, and 2 bases had no gene match.